One and the same sample provided the 28 T cell receptor beta chains below, sequenced in a study of CD8+ T cells in alopecia areata. Indicated treatment: oral pan-JAK inhibitor, 5-10 mg twice daily. Collected material from alopecia areata patients comprised lesional scalp punch biopsies and peripheral blood. Extracted RNA was reverse transcribed, and the resulting cDNA served as sequencing template. Clones were sequenced by immunoSEQ multiplex PCR, and TCRdb holds only the in-frame ones, with some missing. The sample consists of several thousand clones, 63% of them appearing once. Source: skin, taken at week 4, from a patient treated with tofacitinib. These receptor sequences come from a human donor with alopecia areata.

V is TRBV27 and J is TRBJ1-5; the D is unclear. V lost 8 bases, J lost 1 base, and 15 bases lay in between. The CDR3 has 15 amino acids. Germline V lookup: CDR1 MNHEY, CDR2 SMNVEV (reference sequence). As DNA, the CDR3 is TGTGCCAGCGCAGCCGGGATAGAGAGCAATCAGCCCCAGCATTTT. Its translation: CASAAGIESNQPQHF.

This clone was counted a few times. The chain combines TRBV7-4 with TRBJ1-1; possibly TRBD1 for D (5 bases). With 1 base removed from V and 9 bases from J, the gap between germline ends came to 15 bases. This CDR3 is built from 14 residues. Germline V CDR1 and CDR2: SGHVT, SQSDAQ. The DNA for the CDR3 is TGTGCCAGCAGCTTAGGCCGCCCGACAGACAAAGCTTTCTTT. Residues: CASSLGRPTDKAFF.

To note about this clone: One end of the junction does not line up with germline, which may come from a read error. The chain links TRBV4-3 to TRBJ2-7; D is perhaps TRBD1 (5 bases). CDR3 length: 13 amino acids. Germline V gives CDR1 LGHNA, CDR2 YSLEER. The CDR3 spells CASSPVLGVRLNF. CDR3 DNA: TGCGCCAGCAGCCCCGTTTTAGGGGTTCGTCTGAACTTC.

The chain couples TRBV7-9 to TRBJ2-7; D possibly corresponds to TRBD1 (6 bases). This CDR3 spans 14 amino acids. V lost 3 bases, J lost 5 bases, and 14 bases lay in between. Germline V gene sequence: CDR1 SEHNR, CDR2 FQNEAQ (reference sequence). As DNA, the CDR3 is TGTGCCAGCAGCTTCTCGGGACACTTGAACGAGCAGTACTTC. Protein: CASSFSGHLNEQYF.

V is TRBV11-2 and J is TRBJ2-3, with TRBD1 identical over 8 bases. Germline values: CDR1 SGHAT, CDR2 FQNNGV. CDR3 size: 15 residues. J lost 0 bases, V lost 7 bases, and 6 bases had no gene match. CDR3 nucleotides: TGTGCCAGCACCCAGGGGGCTACAAGCACAGATACGCAGTATTTT. Residues: CASTQGATSTDTQYF.

This clone was counted only a few times. This sequence joins TRBV7-2 and TRBJ2-5; 10 nucleotides match TRBD2. The CDR3 is 14 amino acids. J was trimmed by 4 bases and V by 4 bases; bases with no gene match: 3. Per the germline V gene, CDR1 is SGHTA and CDR2 is FQGNSA. Written as DNA, the CDR3 is TGTGCCAGCAGCTCATCTAGCGGGAGAGAGACCCAGTACTTC. This sequence encodes CASSSSSGRETQYF.

The V and J genes are TRBV19 and TRBJ2-4, with D perhaps matching TRBD1 (5 bases). CDR1 and CDR2 from the germline V gene are LNHDA and SQIVND (reference sequence). CDR3 length: 16 amino acids. Deletions cut 2 bases from V and 3 bases from J, with 14 bases between. The CDR3 reads CASSILAGFGKNIQYF. The DNA for the CDR3 is TGTGCCAGTAGTATATTGGCAGGGTTTGGCAAAAACATTCAGTACTTC.

V is TRBV7-9 and J is TRBJ2-1, with D perhaps assigned TRBD1 or TRBD2 (5 bases each). V shed 3 bases and J shed 9 bases, with 9 bases lying between them. There are 12 residues in the CDR3. Looked up from germline, CDR1 is SEHNR and CDR2 is FQNEAQ (reference sequence). CDR3 nucleotides: TGTGCCAGCAGCTTGGGGGTTCCTGAGCAGTTCTTC. Protein product: CASSLGVPEQFF.

This clone was recorded a few times. The chain has TRBV27 and TRBJ2-7, with no clear D. Looked up from germline, CDR1 is MNHEY and CDR2 is SMNVEV (reference sequence). The CDR3 has 11 residues. Between the trimmed V and J ends, which lost 6 bases and 2 bases, there was a span of 5 bases. The CDR3 sequence is CASSVAYEQYF. The CDR3 region has the DNA TGTGCCAGCAGCGTCGCCTACGAGCAGTACTTC.

This clone was found a few times. V gene TRBV5-6 combines with J gene TRBJ2-3; no clear D gene. Between the trimmed V and J ends, which lost 4 bases and 4 bases, there was a span of 4 bases. The CDR3 is 11 residues long. Germline values: CDR1 SGHDT, CDR2 YYEEEE. CDR3 amino acids: CASSASDTQYF. CDR3 DNA sequence: TGTGCCAGCAGCGCCTCAGATACGCAGTATTTT.

The gene calls are TRBV5-1 and TRBJ2-1, with 10 bases matching TRBD2. The germline V gene has CDR1 SGHRS and CDR2 YFSETQ. The CDR3 consists of 15 residues. Germline trimming cut 3 bases from V and 7 bases from J; bases unmatched to any gene: 7. As DNA, the CDR3 is TGCGCCAGCAGCTCCGGGACTAGCGACGGGAATGAGCAGTTCTTC. Its protein is CASSSGTSDGNEQFF.

The rearrangement uses TRBV7-9 and TRBJ2-3; D not resolved. CDR1 SEHNR and CDR2 FQNEAQ come from the germline V gene (reference sequence). The V gene lost 5 bases and the J gene lost 5 bases, with 8 bases spanning the gap. The CDR3 is 12 residues long. CDR3 DNA sequence: TGTGCCAGCAGCAACGACCGAGATACGCAGTATTTT. Translating gives CASSNDRDTQYF.

This clone has a handful of counts. The chain recombines TRBV5-1 with TRBJ2-3, with D perhaps TRBD2 (5 bases). Per germline, CDR1 SGHRS and CDR2 YFSETQ. The length of the CDR3 is 14 residues. Trimming left V 4 bases short and J 4 bases short, with 13 bases between. DNA of the CDR3: TGCGCCAGCAGCCCTGGTAGCGTGGCAGATACGCAGTATTTT. Translated, it gives CASSPGSVADTQYF. Using reference TRBV5-1 and TRBJ2-3 for the parts outside the CDR3, the full variable domain is KAGVTQTPRYLIKTRGQQVTLSCSPISGHRSVSWYQQTPGQGLQFLFEYFSETQRNKGNFPGRFSGRQFSNSRSEMNVSTLELGDSALYLCASSPGSVADTQYFGPGTRLTVL.

This clone was observed a handful of times. J is TRBJ2-1 and V is TRBV7-8; D perhaps matches TRBD1 (5 bases). The V gene lost 5 bases and the J gene lost 8 bases, with 13 bases spanning the gap. Germline CDR1 is SGHVS and CDR2 is FQNEAQ. The CDR3 length is 13 residues. DNA of the CDR3: TGTGCCAGCAGCGGGGCACGGCAAGATGAGCAGTTCTTC. It codes for CASSGARQDEQFF.

CDR3 bases: TGTGCCAGCAGCTTAGGACGCCGCGGGAGTGGCGCAGATACGCAGTATTTT. It codes for CASSLGRRGSGADTQYF. This chain connects TRBV11-2 to TRBJ2-3; 7 bases line up with TRBD2. The V gene end was trimmed by 1 base and the J gene end by 4 bases; junction bases not matched to a gene: 11. Germline CDR1 reads SGHAT; CDR2 reads FQNNGV. The CDR3 runs to 17 residues.

To note about this clone: A junction end diverges from the germline sequence, so it may reflect a read error. The rearrangement links TRBV27 to TRBJ2-1; 9 bases align to TRBD1. The CDR3 totals 15 residues. Per germline, CDR1 MNHEY and CDR2 SMNVEV (reference sequence). Here the CDR3 DNA reads TGTGCCAGCAGGTCCCTCGGACAGGGGATTGGTGAGCAGCTCTTC. It yields the protein CASRSLGQGIGEQLF.

CDR3 amino acids: CASSQAVAVAGSSYEQYF. As DNA, the CDR3 is TGCGCCAGCAGCCAAGCGGTAGCGGTAGCGGGAAGCTCCTACGAGCAGTACTTC. V gene TRBV4-1 combines with J gene TRBJ2-7, with TRBD2 matching 8 bases. Germline CDR1 reads MGHRA; CDR2 reads YSYEKL. The CDR3 consists of 18 residues. V shed 1 base and J 0 bases; nucleotides not matched to a gene: 11.

This clone was counted a single time. The rearrangement uses TRBV5-5 and TRBJ2-2; D is unclear. CDR1 and CDR2 from the germline V gene are SGHKS and YYEKEE (reference sequence). This CDR3 has 13 amino acids. Trimming shortened V by 2 bases and J by 6 bases, and 8 bases separated the two germline ends. The CDR3 sequence is CASSFFGAGELFF. In nucleotides, the CDR3 is TGTGCCAGCAGCTTTTTCGGTGCCGGGGAGCTGTTTTTT.

The rearrangement joins TRBV2 to TRBJ2-7, with TRBD2 as a possible D gene (5 bases). From germline, CDR1 is SNHLY and CDR2 FYNNEI. V dropped 6 bases and J dropped 6 bases, with 18 bases sitting between them. CDR3 length: 14 amino acids. CDR3 amino acids: CASRALVTSREQYF. The CDR3 bases are TGTGCCAGCAGGGCACTAGTTACAAGCCGCGAGCAGTACTTC. Full variable domain (outside the CDR3, taken from reference TRBV2 and TRBJ2-7): EPEVTQTPSHQVTQMGQEVILRCVPISNHLYFYWYRQILGQKVEFLVSFYNNEISEKSEIFDDQFSVERPDGSNFTLKIRSTKLEDSAMYFCASRALVTSREQYFGPGTRLTVT.

This clone has a single count. The rearrangement uses TRBV5-1 and TRBJ1-5; tentatively, D is TRBD1 (5 bases). CDR1 SGHRS and CDR2 YFSETQ come from the germline V gene. This CDR3 is built from 16 residues. Trimming removed 5 bases at V and 1 base at J, with 16 bases between. This CDR3 is CASREGGTKSNQPQHF. Written as DNA, the CDR3 is TGCGCCAGCAGGGAAGGAGGGACTAAGAGCAATCAGCCCCAGCATTTT.

V gene TRBV5-1 combines with J gene TRBJ2-7; D call uncertain. The germline gives CDR1 SGHRS, CDR2 YFSETQ. Trimming removed 0 bases from V and 2 bases from J, with 9 bases in between. The CDR3 runs to 14 residues. The CDR3 DNA reads as TGCGCCAGCAGCTTGGGGTCGGGCCCCTACGAGCAGTACTTC. Its translation: CASSLGSGPYEQYF.

The chain is built from TRBV5-1 and TRBJ2-5; D remains unclear. The J call may be in error: the DNA end matches TRBJ2-7 better. This CDR3 has 14 amino acids. Per the germline V gene, CDR1 is SGHRS and CDR2 is YFSETQ. For the CDR3, the DNA is TGCGCCAGCAGCTTGAGGACCAACTCCTACGAGCAGTACTTC. The encoded protein is CASSLRTNSYEQYF.

The J gene is TRBJ1-2, the V gene TRBV15; D gene unclear. Germline V gives CDR1 LNHNV, CDR2 YYDKDF (reference sequence). V shed 1 base and J shed 0 bases, with 24 bases lying between them. CDR3 size: 20 residues. In DNA form, the CDR3 reads TGTGCCACCAGCAGAGCGTTCGTTTCTATTGCAGCCTTAGCTAACTATGGCTACACCTTC. Translation gives CATSRAFVSIAALANYGYTF.

This clone was seen once. The V and J genes are TRBV14 and TRBJ1-1; D might be TRBD1 (6 bases). Trimming cost V 5 bases and J 5 bases, with 15 bases left between them. The CDR3 extends over 14 amino acids. Germline CDR1 is SGHDN and CDR2 is FVKESK. The CDR3 loop reads CASSLYRERTEAFF. DNA for the CDR3: TGTGCCAGCAGCTTATACAGGGAGAGGACTGAAGCTTTCTTT.

CDR3 loop: CAISGNVGQGSTSGANVLTF. For the CDR3, the DNA is TGTGCCATCAGTGGGAATGTAGGACAAGGCTCAACCTCTGGGGCCAACGTCCTGACTTTC. This sequence joins TRBV10-3 and TRBJ2-6; D possibly corresponds to TRBD1 (5 bases). The germline V and J ends were trimmed by 4 bases and 0 bases, with 22 bases remaining between them. The germline gives CDR1 ENHRY, CDR2 SYGVKD. This CDR3 has 20 amino acids.

The rearrangement uses TRBV9 and TRBJ1-2; D is unclear. CDR1 and CDR2 from the germline V gene are SGDLS and YYNGEE. There are 13 residues in the CDR3. V was cut by 4 bases and J by 4 bases, with 11 bases left in between. CDR3 amino acids: CASSPTPLYGYTF. Written as DNA, the CDR3 is TGTGCCAGCAGCCCGACCCCTCTCTATGGCTACACCTTC.

The rearrangement links TRBV4-3 to TRBJ2-1, with no clear D. The CDR3 runs to 14 residues. Germline loops: CDR1 LGHNA, CDR2 YSLEER. Trimming removed 1 base at V and 7 bases at J, with 11 bases between. CDR3 residues: CASSQAVIANEQFF. The CDR3 DNA reads as TGCGCCAGCAGCCAAGCTGTCATAGCTAATGAGCAGTTCTTC.

For the CDR3, the DNA is TGTGCCAGCAGCTCGAATCTTCAGGGGGTTGGAGAGACCCAGTACTTC. Amino acids: CASSSNLQGVGETQYF. This sequence joins TRBV11-2 and TRBJ2-5, with 7 bases aligning to TRBD1. CDR1 is SGHAT, CDR2 FQNNGV, per germline. Trimming at V came to 4 bases and at J to 4 bases, leaving 12 bases not matched to a gene. This CDR3 has 16 amino acids.